These 6 T cell receptor beta chains were all obtained from the same sample, sequenced in a study of Graves' ophthalmopathy and Graves' hyperthyroidism. The TCR beta CDR3 regions underwent amplification from RNA transcripts. Scientists carried out first-round RT-PCR using HTBI primers and then a second-round multiplex PCR. TCRdb passed the multiplex PCR reads through MiXCR, listing each CDR3 protein once. The sample holds about 1.1 million distinct CDR3 sequences; 35% to 40% are singletons and the top ten take more than 9.5%. The sample comprised peripheral blood or thyroid tissue (not recorded which). The origin of the receptors is an adult man with Graves' hyperthyroidism.

This clonotype occurred many times. V is TRBV11-2 and J is TRBJ2-7; D might be TRBD2 (6 bases). Trimming stripped 1 base from V and 2 bases from J, with 12 bases between. The CDR3 length is 15 residues. Germline-derived CDR1 and CDR2 are SGHAT and FQNNGV. The CDR3 region is CASSLVGGIAYEQYF. CDR3 nucleotide sequence: TGTGCCAGCAGCTTAGTCGGCGGGATAGCCTACGAGCAGTACTTC. The variable domain in full, with the rest retrieved from reference TRBV11-2 and TRBJ2-7, is EAGVAQSPRYKIIEKRQSVAFWCNPISGHATLYWYQQILGQGPKLLIQFQNNGVVDDSQLPKDRFSAERLKGVDSTLKIQPAKLEDSAVYLCASSLVGGIAYEQYFGPGTRLTVT.

There are many counts of this clonotype. The chain recombines TRBV7-4 with TRBJ1-1; tentative D call: TRBD1 (6 bases). In germline, CDR1 is SGHVT, CDR2 SQSDAQ. The CDR3 runs to 12 residues. Trimming cost V 5 bases and J 11 bases, with 15 bases left between them. CDR3 DNA: TGTGCCAGCAGCGGGGGCGCGAATAAGGCTTTCTTT. Residues: CASSGGANKAFF. Looking up the rest from reference TRBV7-4 and TRBJ1-1 gives the full variable domain: GAGVSQSPRYKVAKRGRDVALRCDSISGHVTLYWYRQTLGQGSEVLTYSQSDAQRDKSGRPSGRFSAERPERSVSTLKIQRTEQGDSAVYLCASSGGANKAFFGQGTRLTVV.

The sample holds many counts of this clonotype. The chain is built from TRBV6-5 and TRBJ2-5; no reliable D call. Trimming removed 8 bases from V and 2 bases from J, with 6 bases in between. CDR1 MNHEY and CDR2 SVGAGI come from the germline V gene. CDR3 size: 11 residues. CDR3 in DNA: TGTGCCAGCGGGATTCAAGAGACCCAGTACTTC. Its protein is CASGIQETQYF.

This clonotype was observed a single time. The chain is built from TRBV7-9 and TRBJ1-2; TRBD1 might be the D (5 bases). Germline-derived CDR1 and CDR2 are SEHNR and FQNEAQ (reference sequence). Trimming left V 5 bases short and J 6 bases short, with 10 bases between. The CDR3 totals 12 residues. CDR3 in DNA: TGTGCCAGCAGCCCCAGGGTTCATGGCTACACCTTC. It translates to CASSPRVHGYTF.

This clonotype was picked up a small number of times. The chain uses TRBV12-3 or TRBV12-4 and TRBJ2-7; D unresolved. This CDR3 region has 15 residues. V dropped 5 bases and J dropped 3 bases, with 17 bases sitting between them. The CDR3 bases are TGTGCCAGCAGTCCCCCGGGCCAGGTACTCTACGAGCAGTACTTC. The encoded protein is CASSPPGQVLYEQYF.

This clonotype was detected ten times or more. The V gene is TRBV5-1, the J gene TRBJ1-1; D is uncertain. From germline, CDR1 is SGHRS and CDR2 YFSETQ. CDR3 length: 16 residues. Trimming took off 4 bases at V and 1 base at J, with 17 bases between the two ends. CDR3 residues: CASSRIESGKNTEAFF. Written as DNA, the CDR3 is TGCGCCAGCAGCCGAATCGAGTCAGGAAAGAACACTGAAGCTTTCTTT.